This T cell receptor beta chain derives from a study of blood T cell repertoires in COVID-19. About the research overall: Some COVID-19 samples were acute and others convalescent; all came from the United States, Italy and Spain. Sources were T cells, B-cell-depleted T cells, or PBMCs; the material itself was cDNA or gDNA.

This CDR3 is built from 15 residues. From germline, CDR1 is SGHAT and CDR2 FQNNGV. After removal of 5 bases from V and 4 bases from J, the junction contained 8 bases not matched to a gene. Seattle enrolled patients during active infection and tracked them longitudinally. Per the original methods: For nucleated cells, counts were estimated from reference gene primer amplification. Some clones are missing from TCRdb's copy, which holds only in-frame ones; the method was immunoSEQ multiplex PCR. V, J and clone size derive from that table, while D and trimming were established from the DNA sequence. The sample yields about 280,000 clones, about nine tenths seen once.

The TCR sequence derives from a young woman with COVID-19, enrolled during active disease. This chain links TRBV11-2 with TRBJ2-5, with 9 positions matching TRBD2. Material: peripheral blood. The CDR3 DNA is TGTGCCAGCAGCCCTCTAGCGGGGCATGGAGAGACCCAGTACTTC. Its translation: CASSPLAGHGETQYF. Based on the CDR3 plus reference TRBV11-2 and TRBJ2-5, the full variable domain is EAGVAQSPRYKIIEKRQSVAFWCNPISGHATLYWYQQILGQGPKLLIQFQNNGVVDDSQLPKDRFSAERLKGVDSTLKIQPAKLEDSAVYLCASSPLAGHGETQYFGPGTRLLVL.